These T cell receptor beta chains were read from a single sample in a study of blood T cells in healthy people across ages. TCRdb re-called the 5' RACE reads with MiXCR, one entry per CDR3 protein. The repertoire holds approximately 800,000 distinct CDR3 sequences, with over 45% as singletons. The specimen was blood. The source of these receptors is a young man in good health. Both conserved end residues are part of each CDR3. The D gene is left open where the match is weak. Size values are once, few and many counts, or a class for expanded clones, and some rows have none.

size | J | V | D | DNA | CDR3
NA | TRBJ2-1 | TRBV20-1 | TRBD2 | TGCAGTGTTGGAGAGGGAGCGGGAGTACTCTATGAGCAGTTCTTC | CSVGEGAGVLYEQFF
NA | TRBJ2-4 | TRBV6-2/TRBV6-3 | NA | TGTGCCAGCAGTTACTCGAAGGTCGATCAGTACTTC | CASSYSKVDQYF
NA | TRBJ2-3 | TRBV6-2/TRBV6-3 | TRBD2 | TGTGCCAGCAGTTACTCGCGACTAGCGGGAGCAACAGATACGCAGTATTTT | CASSYSRLAGATDTQYF
once | TRBJ1-2 | TRBV3-1 | NA | TGTGCCAGCAGCCAAGATGGGGTCGTCTATGGCTACACCTTC | CASSQDGVVYGYTF
few | TRBJ1-1 | TRBV5-1 | NA | TGCGCCAGCAGCTTGGGAATTGCAGGGAACACTGAAGCTTTCTTT | CASSLGIAGNTEAFF
once | TRBJ1-2 | TRBV20-1 | NA | TGCAGTGCTAGAGAAGGCTCGGGACCCTATGGCTACACCTTC | CSAREGSGPYGYTF
NA | TRBJ2-3 | TRBV6-2/TRBV6-3 | NA | TGTGCCAGCAGTGCCTGGGGGGCTAGCACAGATACGCAGTATTTT | CASSAWGASTDTQYF
NA | TRBJ2-1 | TRBV7-9 | NA | TGTGCCAGCAGGGTGATTCAGGGGCAACCTTGGCACAATGAGCAGTTCTTC | CASRVIQGQPWHNEQFF
NA | TRBJ1-6 | TRBV2 | NA | TGTGCCAGCAGGCAAAGGGGCAATGTTAATTCACCCCTCCACTTT | CASRQRGNVNSPLHF
NA | TRBJ1-1 | TRBV7-9 | NA | TGTGCCAGCAGCTTACGGGAGATTGAAGCTTTCTTT | CASSLREIEAFF
NA | TRBJ2-3 | TRBV7-2 | NA | TGTGCCAGCGGCCCGAACACAGATACGCAGTATTTT | CASGPNTDTQYF
NA | TRBJ2-5 | TRBV12-5 | NA | TGTGCTAGTGGTTTCGGAGAGACCCAGTACTTC | CASGFGETQYF
NA | TRBJ2-7 | TRBV18 | NA | TGTGCCAGCTCACCAAAAGGGGAGCCTTACGAGCAGTACTTC | CASSPKGEPYEQYF
few | TRBJ2-1 | TRBV3-1 | NA | TGTGCCAGCAGCCCCTTAGACATCGCTAACAATGAGCAGTTCTTC | CASSPLDIANNEQFF
once | TRBJ2-3 | TRBV24-1 | TRBD2 | TGTGCCACCATGAGCTTAGCGGGAGAGACAGATACGCAGTATTTT | CATMSLAGETDTQYF
few | TRBJ2-4 | TRBV15 | TRBD1 | TGTGCCACCAGCAGAGATATAGGACAGGGAAACATTCAGTACTTC | CATSRDIGQGNIQYF
many | TRBJ2-1 | TRBV7-9 | NA | TGTGCCAGCAGCCCCTCCAGCGGGTCGCGGGACAATGAGCAGTTCTTC | CASSPSSGSRDNEQFF
few | TRBJ2-1 | TRBV20-1 | NA | TGCAGTGCTAGAGATCTGGCGGAGTCCCTCTCCTACAATGAGCAGTTCTTC | CSARDLAESLSYNEQFF
NA | TRBJ1-5 | TRBV20-1 | NA | TGCAGTGCTTTCAGGAATATCAATCAGCCCCAGCATTTT | CSAFRNINQPQHF
NA | TRBJ2-1 | TRBV6-2/TRBV6-3 | TRBD2 | TGTGCCGGGTCTAGGCGGGAGTGGGATGAGCAGTTCTTC | CAGSRREWDEQFF
NA | TRBJ2-7 | TRBV9 | TRBD2 | TGTGCCAGCAGCCGGGGGGGAGATGGCTACGAGCAGTACTTC | CASSRGGDGYEQYF
NA | TRBJ2-7 | TRBV7-3 | TRBD1 | TGTGCCAGCAGCTTAAACCCCCGCCGGACAGGGGCGCCCCCGGTAGCGTCTTACTACGAGCAGTACTTC | CASSLNPRRTGAPPVASYYEQYF
NA | TRBJ2-5 | TRBV5-1 | NA | TGCGCCAGCAGCTTTCAAACCGGGACTGAACAAGAGACCCAGTACTTC | CASSFQTGTEQETQYF
few | TRBJ1-5 | TRBV6-4 | NA | TGTGCCAGCAGCAGCCGGACGGATAGCAATCAGCCCCAGCATTTT | CASSSRTDSNQPQHF
NA | TRBJ2-7 | TRBV20-1 | TRBD1 | TGCAGTGCTAGAGGGGACAGGTTCTCCTACGAGCAGTACTTC | CSARGDRFSYEQYF
NA | TRBJ2-1 | TRBV7-2 | NA | TGTGCCAGCAGCCCCACCCGGGTCTACAATGAGCAGTTCTTC | CASSPTRVYNEQFF
NA | TRBJ2-5 | TRBV29-1 | TRBD2 | TGCAGCGTTTGGACTAGCGGGAGTTGGGAGACCCAGTACTTC | CSVWTSGSWETQYF
NA | TRBJ2-1 | TRBV4-2 | NA | TGTGCCAGCAGCCAAGAAAAGGGGACTGTCTACGAGCAGTTCTTC | CASSQEKGTVYEQFF
NA | TRBJ1-1 | TRBV28 | NA | TGTGCCAGCAGTTTCGGGGTAATGAACACTGAAGCTTTCTTT | CASSFGVMNTEAFF
NA | TRBJ2-1 | TRBV12-3/TRBV12-4 | NA | TGTGCCAGCAGCTGGATAGCCGATGAGCAGTTCTTC | CASSWIADEQFF
few | TRBJ2-4 | TRBV20-1 | NA | TGCAGTGCCGAGGACCGGACCAAAAACATTCAGTACTTC | CSAEDRTKNIQYF
NA | TRBJ2-1 | TRBV4-3 | TRBD2 | TGCGCCAGCAGCCAAGGGGACTACTCAACCACCTACAATGAGCAGTTCTTC | CASSQGDYSTTYNEQFF
NA | TRBJ1-6 | TRBV4-2 | NA | TGTGCCAGCAGCCAGGGGGAGTTATCCCTCCACTTT | CASSQGELSLHF
NA | TRBJ2-3 | TRBV29-1 | NA | TGCAGCGTTGAGATAGGGGGTCAGACAGATACGCAGTATTTT | CSVEIGGQTDTQYF
NA | TRBJ1-5 | TRBV6-2/TRBV6-3 | NA | TGTGCCAGCAGCCGGGGGACAACTAATCAGCCCCAGCATTTT | CASSRGTTNQPQHF
few | TRBJ1-2 | TRBV27 | NA | TGTGCCAGCAGTTTAAATGGGGGCTATGGCTACACCTTC | CASSLNGGYGYTF
few | TRBJ2-7 | TRBV9 | TRBD1 | TGTGCCAGCAGCGAGGCAGGGGGCTGGACCTACGAGCAGTACTTC | CASSEAGGWTYEQYF
few | TRBJ2-7 | TRBV20-1 | TRBD2 | TGCAGTGCTAGAGATTTCTTTGGGGGGGTTCTCTACGAGCAGTACTTC | CSARDFFGGVLYEQYF
NA | TRBJ2-7 | TRBV3-1 | NA | TGTGCCAGCAGCCAAGACGGGCAGGGTCTCTACGAGCAGTACTTC | CASSQDGQGLYEQYF
NA | TRBJ2-1 | TRBV29-1 | TRBD2 | TGCAGCGTTGTTCGGGAGGGACTATCGAAAAATGAGCAGTTCTTC | CSVVREGLSKNEQFF
few | TRBJ2-5 | TRBV7-2 | NA | TGTGCCAGCAGCTCCAACAGGGAAGAGACCCAGTACTTC | CASSSNREETQYF
NA | TRBJ2-3 | TRBV30 | NA | TGTGCCTGGAGTGTACGTTGGGGGCTAGATACGCAGTATTTT | CAWSVRWGLDTQYF
NA | TRBJ1-3 | TRBV6-5 | TRBD1 | TGTGCCAGCAGTTTTAGCCCCGGGACAGCGACCGCCATATATTTT | CASSFSPGTATAIYF
NA | TRBJ1-5 | TRBV7-4 | TRBD1 | TGTGCCACGGACAGGAATAGCAATCAGCCCCAGCATTTT | CATDRNSNQPQHF